Below are 14 T cell receptor beta chains sequenced from a single sample in a study of T-cell memory formation after mild COVID-19. Each CDR3 protein gets one entry after TCRdb re-called the 5' RACE reads with MiXCR. The sample shows just under 150,000 distinct CDR3 sequences, 5.5% to 7% of them seen only once. Sequences were obtained from PBMCs or a T cell subset sorted from them (not recorded which). The receptor source for this set is an adult woman who had mild COVID-19 (a few samples of this study predate the infection). Cell type and time point are not known.

The V gene is TRBV30, the J gene TRBJ1-2; 8 nucleotides line up with TRBD1. V trimming: 4 bases; J trimming: 3 bases; junction bases outside the gene matches: 7. Germline V gives CDR1 GTSNPN, CDR2 SVGIG (reference sequence). This CDR3 region has 14 residues. In DNA form, the CDR3 reads TGTGCCTGGAACCACGGACAGGGTGACTATGGCTACACCTTC. It is translated as CAWNHGQGDYGYTF.

This clonotype was observed a few times. The rearrangement links TRBV11-1 to TRBJ2-1, with 7 bases aligning to TRBD2. V shed 3 bases and J 7 bases; nucleotides not matched to a gene: 12. Germline V CDR1 and CDR2: SGHAT, FQDESV (reference sequence). CDR3 size: 16 residues. For the CDR3, the DNA is TGTGCCAGCAGCTTTTTTGGCGCGGGAGAACAGAATGAGCAGTTCTTC. This sequence encodes CASSFFGAGEQNEQFF.

This clonotype was seen more than once but under ten times. The rearrangement joins TRBV4-1 to TRBJ2-1; a possible D gene is TRBD1 (5 bases). Per germline, CDR1 MGHRA and CDR2 YSYEKL. V lost 2 bases and J 13 bases, leaving 15 bases between the germline ends. CDR3 length: 13 residues. The CDR3 DNA reads as TGCGCCAGCAGCCAATTGAGACAGCCGGGTCAGTTCTTC. Residues: CASSQLRQPGQFF.

This chain connects TRBV7-2 to TRBJ2-1; perhaps TRBD2 as D (6 bases). Trimming pared 1 base from V and 6 bases from J, leaving 16 bases between. This CDR3 is 16 amino acids long. The germline gives CDR1 SGHTA, CDR2 FQGNSA. CDR3 nucleotide sequence: TGTGCCAGCAGCTTAGACTCTGCCGGGACTGGCAATGAGCAGTTCTTC. Protein sequence: CASSLDSAGTGNEQFF.

This clonotype was counted ten times or more. The CDR3 DNA reads TGCAGTGCTAGAGCAGTTTCATATAGCAATCAGCCCCAGCATTTT. It codes for CSARAVSYSNQPQHF. The genes are TRBV20-1 and TRBJ1-5, with D unresolved. The CDR3 totals 15 residues. Germline loops: CDR1 DFQATT, CDR2 SNEGSKA (reference sequence). Trimming took off 1 base at V and 0 bases at J, with 10 bases between the two ends.

This clonotype has ten or more counts. The J gene is TRBJ2-1, the V gene TRBV18, with D unresolved. V shed 0 bases and J shed 5 bases, with 8 bases lying between them. Germline V gene sequence: CDR1 KGHSH, CDR2 LQKENI. The length of the CDR3 is 14 residues. CDR3 region: CASSPPGINNEQFF. The CDR3 DNA sequence: TGTGCCAGCTCACCACCGGGAATAAACAATGAGCAGTTCTTC.

J is TRBJ2-2 and V is TRBV7-8; perhaps TRBD2 as D (6 bases). CDR1 and CDR2 from the germline V gene are SGHVS and FQNEAQ. CDR3 size: 14 residues. Between the trimmed V and J ends, which lost 3 bases and 3 bases, there was a span of 8 bases. The chain's CDR3 is CASSFAGYTGELFF. CDR3 nucleotide sequence: TGTGCCAGCAGCTTCGCGGGGTACACCGGGGAGCTGTTTTTT.

This clonotype was found a few times. The rearrangement joins TRBV29-1 to TRBJ2-2; a possible D gene is TRBD1 (6 bases). The CDR3 is 13 residues long. Germline CDR1 is SQVTM and CDR2 is ANQGSEA. The V end lost 6 bases, the J end lost 0 bases, and 8 bases lay between the germline ends. CDR3 loop: CSVQGSNTGELFF. For the CDR3, the DNA is TGCAGCGTACAGGGTTCGAACACCGGGGAGCTGTTTTTT.

J is TRBJ2-7 and V is TRBV18, with 9 bases aligning to TRBD1. Germline V CDR1 and CDR2: KGHSH, LQKENI. The CDR3 is 15 residues long. V trimming: 5 bases; J trimming: 3 bases; junction bases outside the gene matches: 8. Here the CDR3 reads CASSVSQGAGYEQYF. CDR3 DNA sequence: TGTGCCAGCTCAGTATCACAGGGGGCTGGCTACGAGCAGTACTTC. The whole variable domain, filled in from reference TRBV18 and TRBJ2-7, reads NAGVMQNPRHLVRRRGQEARLRCSPMKGHSHVYWYRQLPEEGLKFMVYLQKENIIDESGMPKERFSAEFPKEGPSILRIQQVVRGDSAAYFCASSVSQGAGYEQYFGPGTRLTVT.

The chain links TRBV29-1 to TRBJ1-3; D unresolved. Germline values: CDR1 SQVTM, CDR2 ANQGSEA. Trimming removed 7 bases at V and 7 bases at J, with 17 bases between. This CDR3 has 13 residues. The CDR3 DNA follows: TGCAGCGCAGGAGATTTTGGTGTGAACACCATATATTTT. It specifies CSAGDFGVNTIYF.

The table lists this clonotype with many counts. J is TRBJ2-1 and V is TRBV6-5; TRBD2 aligns across 10 bases. The V and J ends lost 6 bases and 10 bases, in that order; junction bases with no gene match: 12. Germline CDR1 and CDR2: MNHEY and SVGAGI. The CDR3 spans 15 residues. The CDR3 region has the DNA TGTGCCAGCAGAGGACTGGCCAGCGGGGGGGCGGAGCAGTTCTTC. It specifies CASRGLASGGAEQFF.

The chain has TRBV6-1 and TRBJ1-4; D unresolved. CDR3 length: 12 amino acids. CDR1 and CDR2 (germline): MNHNS, SASEGT. V was cut by 0 bases and J by 11 bases, with 7 bases left in between. In DNA, the CDR3 is TGTGCCAGCAGTGAAGCTGAGGAGAAACTGTTTTTT. Translating it yields CASSEAEEKLFF.

The genes are TRBV7-9 and TRBJ1-1; no clear D. CDR1 SEHNR and CDR2 FQNEAQ come from the germline V gene (reference sequence). The CDR3 has 14 amino acids. V was trimmed by 1 base and J by 4 bases, leaving 10 bases between them. This CDR3 reads CASSLDTRATEAFF. The CDR3 coding sequence is TGTGCCAGCAGCTTAGACACGAGGGCCACTGAAGCTTTCTTT.

The sample holds many counts of this clonotype. The chain has TRBV7-2 and TRBJ2-5; 8 bases align to TRBD2. Germline loops: CDR1 SGHTA, CDR2 FQGNSA. The CDR3 covers 14 residues. With 6 bases clipped from V and 4 bases from J, the junction kept 7 bases outside the gene matches. In nucleotides, the CDR3 is TGTGCCAGCAGGCGGGAGGTTTTGTTAGAGACCCAGTACTTC. Translated, it gives CASRREVLLETQYF.